Listed below are T cell receptor beta chains from one sample, sequenced in a study of regulatory T cells in long-lasting Graves disease. TCRdb passed the multiplex PCR reads through MiXCR, listing each CDR3 protein once. The table includes approximately 400,000 distinct CDR3 sequences, 15% detected once. These same records also appear under a second study, on T cells in Graves' hyperthyroidism and ophthalmopathy.

The sample in question was peripheral blood mononuclear cells (PBMCs), obtained at new diagnosis, from a patient treated with antithyroid drugs. These receptors were obtained from a woman aged 25 to 39 with Graves disease. The CDR3 runs from the conserved cysteine through the conserved F or W. D genes are given only for firm matches.

CDR3aa	d_gene	v_gene	j_gene
CASSLSRGGTRANIEQYF	TRBD2	TRBV12-3/TRBV12-4	TRBJ2-7
CASSSPRTEQETQYF	NA	TRBV11-3	NA
CASSPLEEAYGYTF	NA	TRBV14	TRBJ1-2
CASSLQEAYEQYF	NA	TRBV4-2	TRBJ2-7
CASSTGTANTEAFF	TRBD1	TRBV7-9	TRBJ1-1
CDSGPAAAYEQYF	NA	TRBV4-1	TRBJ2-7
CASSLRRLTGELFF	NA	TRBV27	TRBJ2-2
CSVVRESYEQYF	NA	TRBV29-1	TRBJ2-7
CASSPLGVSSYNEQFF	NA	TRBV7-9	TRBJ2-1
CASSQVPSGTDTQYF	NA	TRBV3-1	TRBJ2-3
CASSLGGTGPNEQFF	TRBD1	TRBV12-3/TRBV12-4	TRBJ2-1
CASSLGDRAGYTF	TRBD1	TRBV12-3/TRBV12-4	TRBJ1-2
CASSYPLGADSPLHF	NA	TRBV12-3/TRBV12-4	TRBJ1-6
CASSWGISGDTQYF	NA	TRBV28	TRBJ2-3
CATSDTGTSGRLEQFF	TRBD2	TRBV24-1	TRBJ2-1
CASTLMAGINTEAFF	NA	TRBV28	TRBJ1-1
CASSSTDYDNEQFF	NA	TRBV5-1	TRBJ2-1
CASGLRPSGLAGGTDTQYF	TRBD2	TRBV12-5	TRBJ2-3